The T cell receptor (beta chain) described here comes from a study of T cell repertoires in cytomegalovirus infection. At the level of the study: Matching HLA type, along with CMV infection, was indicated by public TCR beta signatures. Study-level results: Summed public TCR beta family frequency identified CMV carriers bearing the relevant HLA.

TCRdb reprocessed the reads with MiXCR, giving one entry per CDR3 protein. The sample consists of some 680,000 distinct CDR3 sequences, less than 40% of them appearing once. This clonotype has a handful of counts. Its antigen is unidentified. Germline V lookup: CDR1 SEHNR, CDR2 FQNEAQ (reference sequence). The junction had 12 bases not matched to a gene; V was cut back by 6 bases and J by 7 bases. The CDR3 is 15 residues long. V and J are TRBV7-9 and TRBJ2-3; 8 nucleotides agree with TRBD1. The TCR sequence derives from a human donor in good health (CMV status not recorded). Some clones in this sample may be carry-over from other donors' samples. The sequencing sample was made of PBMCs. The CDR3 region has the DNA TGTGCCAGCAGGGGTTCAGGGGGCCGGGGTTATACGCAGTATTTT. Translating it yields CASRGSGGRGYTQYF.